The 12 T cell receptor beta chains given below trace back to one sample, sequenced in a study of cytomegalovirus exposure and HLA in healthy donors. Researchers ran the PCR with 60 Vbeta and 13 Jbeta primers. Measured with immunoSEQ multiplex PCR; TCRdb has only the in-frame clones, and not every one. Of about 98,000 clones detected, more than 70% appear once; the ten largest clones hold approximately 11%. The sample comprised PBMCs. These receptors originate from a man between 18 and 29 years old in good health and CMV-seropositive.

The chain couples TRBV10-3 to TRBJ2-5; 10 bases are a match to TRBD2. J lost 4 bases, V lost 3 bases, and 5 bases had no gene match. The CDR3 has 15 residues. Germline V gives CDR1 ENHRY, CDR2 SYGVKD. The CDR3 here is CAISDLAGGLETQYF. CDR3 in DNA: TGTGCCATCAGTGATTTAGCGGGGGGCCTAGAGACCCAGTACTTC.

The chain joins TRBV5-4 to TRBJ2-2; tentatively, D is TRBD1 (5 bases). Germline V CDR1 and CDR2: SGHNT, YYREEE (reference sequence). Trimming removed 4 bases from V and 7 bases from J, with 11 bases in between. The CDR3 is made up of 13 amino acids. The CDR3 protein is CASSRGEVGELFF. CDR3 bases: TGTGCCAGCAGCAGGGGTGAGGTCGGGGAGCTGTTTTTT.

V is TRBV30 and J is TRBJ2-5; D unclear. The CDR3 is 13 residues long. V was clipped by 4 bases and J by 0 bases, with 9 bases between them. Germline V lookup: CDR1 GTSNPN, CDR2 SVGIG (reference sequence). The CDR3: CAWIGPYQETQYF. CDR3 in DNA: TGTGCCTGGATTGGCCCCTACCAAGAGACCCAGTACTTC.

The CDR3 DNA reads as TGTGCCAGCAGCACGGGACAGGGTCCCTACGAGCAGTACTTC. The encoded protein is CASSTGQGPYEQYF. The chain uses TRBV11-2 and TRBJ2-7; 9 nucleotides line up with TRBD1. The germline V gene encodes CDR1 SGHAT and CDR2 FQNNGV. The ends lost 5 bases at V and 2 bases at J; junction bases unmatched: 4. The CDR3 loop spans 14 amino acids.

The chain couples TRBV5-4 to TRBJ1-4, with TRBD1 matching over 9 bases. The V gene's germline CDR1 is SGHNT and CDR2 YYREEE (reference sequence). The CDR3 contains 16 residues. V dropped 0 bases and J dropped 6; count of bases not matched to a gene: 6. The CDR3 DNA reads TGTGCCAGCAGCTTGGAGCCGGGACAGGGTTATGAAAAACTGTTTTTT. This codes for CASSLEPGQGYEKLFF.

V usage is TRBV29-1 and J usage is TRBJ2-3, with D maybe TRBD2 (6 bases). Germline CDR1 reads SQVTM; CDR2 reads ANQGSEA. The germline V and J ends were trimmed by 5 bases and 2 bases, with 14 bases remaining between them. The CDR3 has 14 residues. The CDR3 here is CSVLSGLNTDTQYF. The CDR3 nucleotides read TGCAGCGTTCTGAGCGGGTTAAACACAGATACGCAGTATTTT.

The rearrangement uses TRBV18 and TRBJ2-3, with TRBD2 as a possible D gene (6 bases). The germline V gene has CDR1 KGHSH and CDR2 LQKENI. This CDR3 is 16 amino acids long. V was clipped by 6 bases and J by 1 base, with 17 bases between them. Here the CDR3 DNA reads TGTGCCAGCTCTCGGGACTTGCAAGGGGGCACAGATACGCAGTATTTT. Protein sequence: CASSRDLQGGTDTQYF.

The chain uses TRBV6-6 and TRBJ2-1, with 7 nucleotides matching TRBD2. V lost 4 bases, J lost 6 bases, and 12 bases stayed unmatched. The CDR3 sequence is 16 residues long. Per germline, CDR1 MNHNY and CDR2 SVGAGI (reference sequence). The CDR3 here is CASSSRLAPRVNEQFF. The CDR3 DNA is TGTGCCAGCAGTTCCCGACTAGCCCCGAGGGTCAATGAGCAGTTCTTC.

V is TRBV11-2 and J is TRBJ2-1; D is uncertain. Germline V gene data show CDR1 as SGHAT and CDR2 as FQNNGV. The V and J ends lost 2 bases and 5 bases respectively, with 10 bases between them. This CDR3 region has 14 residues. The CDR3 sequence is CASSLRQDHNEQFF. DNA of the CDR3: TGTGCCAGCAGCTTAAGACAAGATCACAATGAGCAGTTCTTC.

The V and J genes are TRBV10-3 and TRBJ1-4; D gene ambiguous. CDR1 and CDR2 from the germline V gene are ENHRY and SYGVKD. V was trimmed by 0 bases and J by 4 bases, leaving 9 bases between them. The CDR3 totals 15 residues. The CDR3 sequence is CAISESKGGNEKLFF. Written as DNA, the CDR3 is TGTGCCATCAGTGAGTCGAAGGGAGGTAATGAAAAACTGTTTTTT.

The V gene is TRBV29-1, the J gene TRBJ1-1; D not resolved. The V end was cut by 5 bases, the J end by 0 bases, with 13 bases between. This CDR3 comprises 14 residues. Per the germline V gene, CDR1 is SQVTM and CDR2 is ANQGSEA. This CDR3 is CSVRLRSMNTEAFF. CDR3 DNA sequence: TGCAGCGTTCGACTCCGGTCCATGAACACTGAAGCTTTCTTT.

In its sample, this clone was seen a few times. The chain uses TRBV7-2 and TRBJ2-5; 8 bases match TRBD2. Trimming took 1 base from V and 4 from J; bases not matched to a gene: 5. This CDR3 contains 15 residues. CDR1 is SGHTA, CDR2 FQGNSA, per germline. CDR3 sequence (DNA): TGTGCCAGCAGCTTAGATTCGGGGGGGCTAGAGACCCAGTACTTC. Translating gives CASSLDSGGLETQYF.